This T cell receptor (beta chain) was documented in a study of shared clonotypes between healthy human individuals. Looking at the study overall: The people who gave samples were a couple of women and a few men aged 18 to 49.

The table lists this clone with a count of one. As yet, its antigen is unknown. Generated by immunoSEQ multiplex PCR, the TCRdb table keeps only in-frame clones and is missing some. The repertoire holds about 1.1 million clones, with about 84% as singletons. V lost 2 bases to trimming and J lost 6 bases; unmatched junction nucleotides: 0. Germline loops: CDR1 MRHNA, CDR2 SNTAGT. CDR3 length equals 13 residues. Study results and limitations: In general, naive subsets displayed greater estimated richness than memory subsets did. With a handful of donors compared, about 5% of naive CD4 clonotypes were shared.

Sequences were obtained from memory CD4+ T cells from PBMCs. Indicated subset: CD45RA-negative fraction. The chain has TRBV6-4 and TRBJ2-2; 7 nucleotides align to TRBD2. The clonotype was recovered from a man younger than 35 in good health. Some clones in this sample may be carry-over from other donors' samples. CDR3 coding DNA: TGTGCCAGCAGTGACCGGGGGGCCGGGGAGCTGTTTTTT. It specifies CASSDRGAGELFF.